This TCR beta chain derives from a study of cytomegalovirus exposure and HLA in healthy donors. Overall study findings and caveats: Later on, an analysis tied 15,000 to 20,000 TCR beta sequences to HLA alleles at 0.05 false discovery rate. Confirmation was obtained in vitro that a few CMV-associated chains are specific for CMV antigens.

The length of the CDR3 is 13 residues. J gave up 7 bases and V 7 bases, and 9 bases lay outside the gene matches. The germline gives CDR1 LNHDA, CDR2 SQIVND (reference sequence). PCR used 60 Vbeta primers and 13 Jbeta primers. Measured with immunoSEQ multiplex PCR; TCRdb has only the in-frame clones, and not every one. Among 170,000 or so clones listed, around 70% were seen once. On this clone itself: Its antigen is unknown.

This chain connects TRBV19 to TRBJ2-5; 7 positions agree with TRBD1. The specimen was PBMCs. The source of this sequence is a male donor in good health and CMV-seronegative. CDR3 sequence: CASTSTGEGTQYF. CDR3 nucleotides: TGTGCCAGTACCTCAACAGGGGAAGGGACCCAGTACTTC.